A single sample gave rise to the 9 T cell receptor beta chains below, sequenced in a study of T cell repertoires in cytomegalovirus infection. No antigens are known for them. MiXCR, run by TCRdb on the reads, gives a single entry per CDR3 protein. The table shows more than 85,000 distinct CDR3 sequences, with about 30% occurring only once. Specimen: CD8+ T cells from cultured PBMCs, collected from culture after CMV antigen stimulation. The source of these receptors is a human donor in good health (CMV status not recorded). Some clones in this sample may be carry-over from other donors' samples.

This clonotype came up a few times. The chain employs TRBV7-8 and TRBJ2-7, with 9 bases matching TRBD1. This CDR3 has 17 residues. CDR1 is SGHVS and CDR2 is FQNEAQ in the germline V gene. The V segment lost 5 bases and the J segment 0 bases; nucleotides outside the gene matches: 11. The CDR3 DNA sequence: TGTGCCAGCAGCCGTACCCCCGGGACAGGGTTCTCCTACGAGCAGTACTTC. Translation gives CASSRTPGTGFSYEQYF.

V is TRBV6-6 and J is TRBJ1-4, with TRBD1 matching over 9 bases. The CDR3 is made up of 15 amino acids. Trimming at V came to 0 bases and at J to 8 bases, leaving 4 bases not matched to a gene. The germline CDR1 and CDR2 sequences are MNHNY and SVGAGI (reference sequence). Here the CDR3 reads CASSYSSTGGEKLFF. The DNA for the CDR3 is TGTGCCAGCAGTTACTCGTCGACAGGGGGAGAAAAACTGTTTTTT.

In this sample, this clonotype turned up a few times. This chain links TRBV19 with TRBJ1-5; D possibly corresponds to TRBD1 (5 bases). The germline V gene encodes CDR1 LNHDA and CDR2 SQIVND (reference sequence). V shed 5 bases and J shed 1 base, with 12 bases lying between them. The CDR3 covers 15 residues. The CDR3 protein is CASSPGDGSNQPQHF. The CDR3 DNA reads as TGTGCCAGTAGTCCGGGGGACGGCAGCAATCAGCCCCAGCATTTT.

A few counts support this clonotype. The chain couples TRBV4-1 to TRBJ1-1; D remains ambiguous. V dropped 1 base and J dropped 0 bases, with 9 bases sitting between them. Germline lookup yields CDR1 MGHRA and CDR2 YSYEKL. This CDR3 is 15 amino acids long. The CDR3 DNA is TGCGCCAGCAGCCAAGTTGCAGCCATGAACACTGAAGCTTTCTTT. Translated, it gives CASSQVAAMNTEAFF.

This clonotype appeared many times. The chain couples TRBV6-5 to TRBJ1-2; no definite D call. The CDR3 is made up of 15 amino acids. Trimming stripped 2 bases from V and 4 bases from J, with 14 bases between. Germline V gene sequence: CDR1 MNHEY, CDR2 SVGAGI. CDR3 bases: TGTGCCAGCAGTTACCGGCCCGGTCACCTCTATGGCTACACCTTC. Encoded protein: CASSYRPGHLYGYTF.

J is TRBJ2-7 and V is TRBV19; D possibly corresponds to TRBD1 (6 bases). Germline CDR1 is LNHDA and CDR2 is SQIVND (reference sequence). The CDR3 runs to 13 residues. The V end was cut by 2 bases, the J end by 5 bases, with 10 bases between. CDR3 in amino acids: CASSITGLHEQYF. As DNA, the CDR3 is TGTGCCAGTAGTATAACAGGGCTCCACGAGCAGTACTTC.

This clonotype showed up just a few times. The chain carries TRBV7-6 and TRBJ1-2, with D perhaps matching TRBD1 (5 bases). V shed 4 bases and J shed 3 bases, with 18 bases lying between them. The CDR3 loop spans 16 amino acids. Per germline, CDR1 SGHVS and CDR2 FNYEAQ. CDR3 sequence: CASSSSGHLGDYGYTF. In DNA form, the CDR3 reads TGTGCCAGCAGCTCAAGCGGCCACCTGGGGGACTATGGCTACACCTTC.

J is TRBJ2-5 and V is TRBV7-6, with a tentative D call TRBD2 (6 bases). This CDR3 contains 14 residues. Germline V gene lookup returns CDR1 SGHVS and CDR2 FNYEAQ. Trimming left V 1 base short and J 2 bases short, with 8 bases between. The CDR3 bases are TGTGCCAGCAGCTTAGTCGGGACTCAAGAGACCCAGTACTTC. This codes for CASSLVGTQETQYF.

This clonotype was detected once. DNA of the CDR3: TGTGCCAGCAGCTTAAGAGGGCTTGAGCAGTTCTTC. It translates to CASSLRGLEQFF. V is TRBV7-2 and J is TRBJ2-1; the D gene is possibly TRBD2 (5 bases). V was trimmed by 2 bases and J by 9 bases, leaving 8 bases between them. The length of the CDR3 is 12 residues. The V gene's germline CDR1 is SGHTA and CDR2 FQGNSA.